This T cell receptor (beta chain) is drawn from a study of identifying expanded T cells in peripheral blood. Study-wide findings and caveats: Over approximately two and four weeks, about 15 and 19 clones changed, versus approximately 1.1 between replicates.

Libraries were prepared by immunoSEQ multiplex PCR; TCRdb keeps only in-frame clonotypes and omits some of them. The repertoire holds 91,000 or so clones, roughly 90% seen once, with 3.9% in the top ten. Collection occurred without any documented infections or immune events in donors. About this clone: Its antigen is not identified.

This CDR3 has 17 residues. Trimming left V 2 bases short and J 0 bases short, with 14 bases between. The germline gives CDR1 MNHEY, CDR2 SMNVEV (reference sequence). Sequenced sample: blood. The chain has TRBV27 and TRBJ2-4, with D uncertain. The TCR was taken from a person aged 18 to 70 in good health. The CDR3 loop is CASSLTSEALAKNIQYF. CDR3 bases: TGTGCCAGCAGTTTAACCTCAGAAGCCCTAGCCAAAAACATTCAGTACTTC.